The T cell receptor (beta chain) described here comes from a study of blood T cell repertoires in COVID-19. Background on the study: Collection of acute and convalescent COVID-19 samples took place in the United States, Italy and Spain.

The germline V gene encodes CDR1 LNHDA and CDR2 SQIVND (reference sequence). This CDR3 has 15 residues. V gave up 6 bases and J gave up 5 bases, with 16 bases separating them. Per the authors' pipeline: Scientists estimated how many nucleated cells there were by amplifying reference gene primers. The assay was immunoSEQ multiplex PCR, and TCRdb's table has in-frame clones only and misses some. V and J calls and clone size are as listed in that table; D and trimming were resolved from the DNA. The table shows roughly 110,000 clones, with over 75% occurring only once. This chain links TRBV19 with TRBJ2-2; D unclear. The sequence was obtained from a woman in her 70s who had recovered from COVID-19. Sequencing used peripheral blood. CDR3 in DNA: TGTGCCAGTAGGCGAACATACAGTTCGACCGGGGAGCTGTTTTTT. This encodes CASRRTYSSTGELFF.